This paragraph reports one T cell receptor beta chain. Its antigen remains undetermined. It has no much larger one-base neighbor in the sample; base qualities were not kept. The intended sense of this specimen's time point label: after dendritic cell vaccination, including at tumor progression/relapse. Patients were selected for having adequate residual fresh-frozen tumor tissue and more than two years of available survival data. Molecular status otherwise varied across the glioblastoma patients, but none of them carried an isocitrate dehydrogenase mutation. PBMC were collected before vaccination, two weeks after the third vaccination, and at tumor progression if progression occurred. The Qiagen DNeasy Blood extraction Kit was used for extraction of genomic DNA. The sample comes from a study of glioma-infiltrating T cells after dendritic cell vaccination listed by TCRdb under 2016. Regarding the complete study: A cohort of some 15 glioblastoma patients from Phase I and II dendritic cell vaccination trials was included, of whom 9 were newly diagnosed and 6 had recurrent disease. Between the early 2000s and the early 2010s, patients were given autologous tumor lysate-pulsed dendritic cell vaccination. The vaccine was prepared from monocyte-derived dendritic cells that were cultured for about 7 days with IL-4 and GM-CSF and then pulsed overnight with autologous tumor lysate. Patients received three intradermal dendritic cell vaccine injections at biweekly intervals in the arm below the axilla. In glioblastoma patients vaccinated with dendritic cells, deep sequencing of TCR beta CDR3 regions served to measure tumor-infiltrating lymphocyte content and to compare repertoires between tumor and blood. TCR sequencing metrics, including TIL content and tumor-blood repertoire overlap, were correlated with survival after dendritic cell vaccination. Broader findings and caveats from the paper: The cohort was small and heterogeneous, and full blood and tumor sets were available for few patients, with initial-recurrent tumor pairs available for even fewer patients. The three-group TCR overlap response model was described as speculative and requiring prospective validation. After dendritic cell vaccination, a higher estimated pretreatment TIL content predicted longer time to progression and overall survival. TCR clonality showed no direct relationship with survival, which suggests that a diverse polyclonal response may matter.

V is reduced by 2 bases and J by 4 bases, leaving a spacing of 8 bases between them. CDR1 MNHNS and CDR2 SASEGT were looked up in the germline V gene. From the cysteine up to the phenylalanine, the CDR3 has a length of 13 residues. The retained sequence is limited to the CDR3, 39 bases, with the frame set at the first base. Using the immunoSEQ assay, TCRB CDR3 regions were amplified from 1.5 to 2 micrograms of genomic DNA, or from all available DNA when less than that was on hand. The multiplex PCR employed 60 forward primers targeting TCR V beta segments and 13 reverse primers targeting J beta segments. Synthetic control templates were spiked into each sample at limiting dilution to estimate reads per starting template. Sequencing produced 87 bp reads on the Illumina HiSeq System. Turning to the authors' computational methods: To remove PCR and sequencing errors, closely related sequences were merged with a nearest neighbor algorithm. TCR overlap was measured as the percentage of unique tumor TCR beta sequences also present in the same patient's peripheral blood. Here the immuneACCESS table is served through TCRdb, limited to in-frame sequences with V and J called. Missing clones are a known gap in these copies; in checked studies unresolved V genes cover under half, and the rest lacks a known reason. The DNA was the basis for D and trimming; V, J and clone size are from that table. This sample has approximately 50,000 clones in its table, and 70% to 90% of those were observed once. The ten largest account for around 5% of the sample.

The source was blood, collected after dendritic cell vaccination. This TCR derives from a human donor with glioblastoma. The V and J genes are TRBV6-1 and TRBJ2-5; too little of a D gene remains to name it. The DNA reads TGTGCCAGCAGTGAAAACAGAAGAGAGACCCAGTACTTC. This codes for CASSENRRETQYF.